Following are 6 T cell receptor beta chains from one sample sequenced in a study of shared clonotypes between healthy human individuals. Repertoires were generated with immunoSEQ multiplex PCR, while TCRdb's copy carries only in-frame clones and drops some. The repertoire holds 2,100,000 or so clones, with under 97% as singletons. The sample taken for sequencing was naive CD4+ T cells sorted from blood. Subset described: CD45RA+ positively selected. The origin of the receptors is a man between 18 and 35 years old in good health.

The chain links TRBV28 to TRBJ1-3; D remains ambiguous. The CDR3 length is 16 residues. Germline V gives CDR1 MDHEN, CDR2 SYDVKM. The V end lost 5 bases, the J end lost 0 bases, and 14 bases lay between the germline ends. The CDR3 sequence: CASSPPEASSGNTIYF. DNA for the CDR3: TGTGCCAGCAGTCCCCCCGAAGCCAGCTCTGGAAACACCATATATTTT.

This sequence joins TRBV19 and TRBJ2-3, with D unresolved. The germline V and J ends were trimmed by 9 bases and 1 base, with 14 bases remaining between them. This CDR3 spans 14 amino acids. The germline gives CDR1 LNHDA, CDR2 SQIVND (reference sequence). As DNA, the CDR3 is TGTGCCAGCTCTTCTGCCGTCCGCACAGATACGCAGTATTTT. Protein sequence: CASSSAVRTDTQYF.

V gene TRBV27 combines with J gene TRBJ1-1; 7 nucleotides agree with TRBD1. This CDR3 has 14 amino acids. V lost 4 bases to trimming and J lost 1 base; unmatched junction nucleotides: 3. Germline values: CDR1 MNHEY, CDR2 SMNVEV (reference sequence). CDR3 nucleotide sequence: TGTGCCAGCAGTTCGTGGACAGGGAACACTGAAGCTTTCTTT. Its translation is CASSSWTGNTEAFF.

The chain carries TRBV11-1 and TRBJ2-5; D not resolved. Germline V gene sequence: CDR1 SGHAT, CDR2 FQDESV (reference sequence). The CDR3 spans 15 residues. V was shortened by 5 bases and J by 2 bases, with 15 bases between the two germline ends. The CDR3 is CASSPGWVLQETQYF. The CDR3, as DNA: TGTGCCAGCAGCCCCGGGTGGGTCCTACAAGAGACCCAGTACTTC.

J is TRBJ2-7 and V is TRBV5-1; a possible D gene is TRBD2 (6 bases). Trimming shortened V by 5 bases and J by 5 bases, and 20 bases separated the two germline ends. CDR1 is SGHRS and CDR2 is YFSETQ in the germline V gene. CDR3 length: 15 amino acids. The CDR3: CASSSTYPGEDEQYF. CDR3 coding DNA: TGCGCCAGCAGTTCTACTTACCCGGGGGAAGACGAGCAGTACTTC.

The CDR3 coding sequence is TGTGCCAGCAGTCCTCAATATAAAGGAAACACCATATATTTT. Protein: CASSPQYKGNTIYF. The genes are TRBV27 and TRBJ1-3; D remains unclear. V was trimmed by 5 bases and J by 4 bases, leaving 12 bases between them. CDR1 is MNHEY and CDR2 is SMNVEV in the germline V gene (reference sequence). The CDR3 spans 14 residues.